Given below is one TCR beta chain in context. The antigen it binds to is not known. Base qualities are missing; no much larger clone stands one base away. Using immunoSEQ, frozen genomic DNA was subjected to high-throughput TCRbeta CDR3 sequencing, a process that included PCR amplification, mapping, bias correction and internal controls. The original pipeline was this. Only productive rearrangements were retained, and each unique TCRbeta sequence was defined by its CDR3 nucleotide sequence together with its V and J gene. For a sequence to be called donor-reactive, it needed a frequency of at least 0.01% and at least 5-fold expansion in CFSE-low cells compared with unstimulated pre-transplant cells. Per-subject minimum frequency thresholds, based on the lowest-template unstimulated sample, ensured at least 90% detection power. Repertoire turnover was measured by Jensen-Shannon divergence between the top 1000 TCRbeta sequences post- and pre-transplant. Two-sided Fisher's exact tests were used to test for changes in the detection of donor-reactive sequences. TCRdb took over this immuneACCESS table, retaining in-frame rearrangements with V and J assigned. Such tables are incomplete; in checked studies, under half of the missing clones stem from an unresolved V gene, and the remainder is unexplained. V and J calls and clone size are as listed in that table; D and trimming were resolved from the DNA. In all, the sample holds tens of thousands of clones, and about nine tenths of those were seen once. Approximately 15% of the sample comes from the top ten.

The CDR3 measures 17 amino acids from cysteine to phenylalanine. Only the CDR3 part of the read is kept: 51 bases, read in frame from the first base. The germline V gene gives CDR1 as SGHDN and CDR2 as FVKESK. V is reduced by 0 bases and J by 3 bases, leaving a spacing of 18 bases between them. This sample is part of a study of T cell clones after liver transplantation (dated by TCRdb to the late 2010s). About the investigation overall: The samples were obtained from ITN030ST, a randomized trial that attempted immunosuppression withdrawal within 2 years after liver transplantation. Blood samples were taken pre-transplant, pre-randomization before withdrawal, and post-randomization after full withdrawal or failed withdrawal. Third party-reactive TCRbeta sequences from pre-transplant MLRs were also identified as an antigen-independent comparator for donor-reactive sequences. Of the 8 liver transplant recipients making up the studied cohort, 3 were classified as tolerant and 5 as non-tolerant. Tolerance was defined as complete immunosuppression withdrawal for at least one year with no rise in liver enzymes beyond twice the upper limit of normal. The subjects received no induction therapy and were kept on standard immunosuppression until randomization at 12-24 months post-transplant. Of the eight recipients, a few were HCV-positive, while the remaining recipients had been transplanted for non-autoimmune, non-viral indications. Donor-reactive T cell clones were identified by TCRbeta sequencing after a pre-transplant mixed lymphocyte reaction and then tracked in post-transplant blood. Here is what the overall study found, with its caveats: Because no allograft tissue specimens were available, donor-reactive T cells may have migrated into the graft instead of being deleted. A greater decline was seen for donor-reactive sequences than for third party-reactive sequences, suggesting partial antigen-specific deletion unrelated to withdrawal success. After accounting for repertoire turnover, donor-reactive detection was significantly reduced in 7 of 8 subjects for CD4 and 8 of 8 for CD8. In two subjects, low numbers of available donor cells limited the measurable donor-reactive repertoire. A significant post-transplant decrease in circulating donor-reactive CD4 TCRbeta sequences was observed in most of the 8 subjects, irrespective of tolerance or HCV status. Because of small, heterogeneous patient numbers and non-standardized post-transplant time points, the conclusions were only preliminary.

Thawed unstimulated PBMCs were stained for CD3, CD4 and CD8 and FACS-sorted into CD3+CD4+ and CD3+CD8+ populations. All 8 studied subjects were randomized to withdrawal of immunosuppression. The Qiagen DNeasy Blood and Tissue Kit was used to isolate genomic DNA. Sequences were derived from CD8+ T cells from blood, sampled 12 months after liver transplant. This receptor was identified in a human patient who received a liver transplant. Some T cells seen after a transplant may have their origin in the graft donor. This chain is built from TRBV14 and TRBJ2-7; the D gene is perhaps TRBD1, on 6 matching bases. CDR3 region: CASSQDPLTGQSYEQYF. The DNA sequence follows: TGTGCCAGCAGCCAAGACCCCCTCACGGGACAAAGCTACGAGCAGTACTTC.